The 18 T cell receptor beta chains below were found in one sample sequenced in a study of CD8 T cells in ankylosing spondylitis. Study outcomes and limitations: Ankylosing spondylitis blood appeared to be characterized by a TCR beta motif of 7 to 9 highly homologous variants.

No antigen has been identified for these receptors. TCRdb fed the 5' RACE reads into MiXCR, producing one record per CDR3 protein. The sample holds 500,000 or so distinct CDR3 sequences, approximately 5% seen once. The sample taken for sequencing was blood, either unsorted or a sorted T cell fraction (not recorded which). The receptor set was obtained from a male donor with ankylosing spondylitis.

Of note for this clonotype: The CDR3 does not end in the conserved phenylalanine or tryptophan, so this is likely a read error. This rearrangement joins TRBV5-1 to TRBJ2-5; 7 nucleotides match TRBD2. CDR1 and CDR2 (germline): SGHRS, YFSETQ. V gave up 4 bases and J gave up 5 bases; unmatched junction bases: 8. There are 14 residues in the CDR3. DNA for the CDR3: TGCGCCAGCAGCCTTGGGGGGGGAGGCGAGACCCAGTACTCC. Translating it yields CASSLGGGGETQYS.

There are many counts of this clonotype. The chain carries TRBV5-1 and TRBJ1-4; D perhaps matches TRBD1 (5 bases). This CDR3 is built from 14 residues. Trimming pared 2 bases from V and 8 bases from J, leaving 13 bases between. Per germline, CDR1 SGHRS and CDR2 YFSETQ. CDR3 coding DNA: TGCGCCAGCAGCTTAGGCCAGGGTGCGGAAAAACTGTTTTTT. Protein sequence: CASSLGQGAEKLFF. Full variable domain (outside the CDR3, taken from reference TRBV5-1 and TRBJ1-4): KAGVTQTPRYLIKTRGQQVTLSCSPISGHRSVSWYQQTPGQGLQFLFEYFSETQRNKGNFPGRFSGRQFSNSRSEMNVSTLELGDSALYLCASSLGQGAEKLFFGSGTQLSVL.

This clonotype was observed a handful of times. This chain links TRBV7-9 with TRBJ1-5; possible D gene TRBD1, 5 bases. Per the germline V gene, CDR1 is SEHNR and CDR2 is FQNEAQ (reference sequence). CDR3 size: 15 residues. V was pared by 6 bases and J by 2 bases, with 14 bases between. The CDR3 is CASSPGLAGNQPQHF. In DNA, the CDR3 is TGTGCCAGCAGTCCGGGGCTAGCGGGCAATCAGCCCCAGCATTTT. Variable domain in full (rest from reference TRBV7-9 and TRBJ1-5): DTGVSQNPRHKITKRGQNVTFRCDPISEHNRLYWYRQTLGQGPEFLTYFQNEAQLEKSRLLSDRFSAERPKGSFSTLEIQRTEQGDSAMYLCASSPGLAGNQPQHFGDGTRLSIL.

This clonotype showed up many times. The gene calls are TRBV25-1 and TRBJ2-1, with D perhaps matching TRBD1 (5 bases). The ends were cut back, 1 base at V and 3 bases at J, with 10 bases in the middle. CDR1 MGHDK and CDR2 SYGVNS come from the germline V gene. The CDR3 spans 15 residues. For the CDR3, the DNA is TGTGCCAGCAGTGAATCAGGGTGGATCTACAATGAGCAGTTCTTC. This encodes CASSESGWIYNEQFF.

This clonotype was observed at least ten times. The gene calls are TRBV27 and TRBJ2-1; D call uncertain. Trimming took 7 bases from V and 3 from J, leaving 10 bases between them. Germline assignment: CDR1 MNHEY and CDR2 SMNVEV (reference sequence). This CDR3 is 13 amino acids long. For the CDR3, the DNA is TGTGCCAGCAAGCGACGGAGCTACAATGAGCAGTTCTTC. Its translation: CASKRRSYNEQFF.

This clonotype was seen just once. This may be a read error: a much more frequent sequence differs by one nucleotide. This chain connects TRBV20-1 to TRBJ2-2, with D perhaps being TRBD1 or TRBD2 (5 bases each). CDR1 and CDR2 from the germline V gene are DFQATT and SNEGSKA (reference sequence). The CDR3 runs 15 residues. V was shortened by 0 bases and J by 6 bases, with 14 bases between the two germline ends. This CDR3 reads CSARDTGAQAGELFF. The CDR3 coding sequence is TGCAGTGCTAGAGATACCGGGGCGCAGGCCGGGGAGCTGTTTTTT.

This clonotype was recorded many times. J is TRBJ2-7 and V is TRBV7-9; no reliable D call. The CDR3 has 14 amino acids. Trimming stripped 1 base from V and 6 bases from J, with 13 bases between. Germline values: CDR1 SEHNR, CDR2 FQNEAQ (reference sequence). The DNA for the CDR3 is TGTGCCAGCAGCTTAGAGAACGATAGGGCCGAGCAGTACTTC. Translating it yields CASSLENDRAEQYF.

This clonotype has at least ten counts. A much bigger clone sits one base away, suggesting this may be a read error. DNA for the CDR3: TGTGCCAGCAGACCTAGCACAGATACGCAGTATTTT. The encoded protein is CASRPSTDTQYF. The V and J genes are TRBV11-2 and TRBJ2-3; D remains ambiguous. V lost 6 bases and J 0 bases, leaving 4 bases between the germline ends. This CDR3 comprises 12 residues. The germline V gene encodes CDR1 SGHAT and CDR2 FQNNGV.

Many counts were recorded for this clonotype. The rearrangement uses TRBV19 and TRBJ2-2; D is perhaps TRBD1 (5 bases). V dropped 8 bases and J dropped 2 bases, with 9 bases sitting between them. The CDR3 has 13 amino acids. The germline V gene encodes CDR1 LNHDA and CDR2 SQIVND (reference sequence). As DNA, the CDR3 is TGTGCCAGTCAACAGGTTAACACCGGGGAGCTGTTTTTT. As protein: CASQQVNTGELFF.

This clonotype has at least ten counts. The chain combines TRBV18 with TRBJ2-7; 7 bases fit TRBD2. V dropped 1 base and J dropped 5; count of bases not matched to a gene: 5. CDR3 length: 14 amino acids. Germline-derived CDR1 and CDR2 are KGHSH and LQKENI. The CDR3 here is CASSPRWGGDEQYF. In DNA form, the CDR3 reads TGTGCCAGCTCACCACGTTGGGGAGGGGACGAGCAGTACTTC.

This clonotype was observed at least ten times. The rearrangement links TRBV20-1 to TRBJ2-3; 10 bases are a match to TRBD2. CDR1 DFQATT and CDR2 SNEGSKA come from the germline V gene (reference sequence). The CDR3 sequence is 16 residues long. After removal of 7 bases from V and 2 bases from J, the junction contained 12 bases not matched to a gene. This CDR3 is CSGVGLAGVDTDTQYF. In DNA form, the CDR3 reads TGCAGTGGGGTAGGGCTAGCGGGAGTGGACACAGATACGCAGTATTTT.

This clonotype was detected a few times. This chain uses TRBV2 with TRBJ1-1; no clear D. The V and J ends lost 2 bases and 0 bases respectively, with 4 bases between them. The germline V gene has CDR1 SNHLY and CDR2 FYNNEI. The CDR3 length is 13 residues. The CDR3 DNA sequence: TGTGCCAGCAGTGAATTTATGAACACTGAAGCTTTCTTT. It codes for CASSEFMNTEAFF.

The chain is built from TRBV5-5 and TRBJ2-5, with D uncertain. The CDR3 has 13 residues. Trimming cost V 2 bases and J 5 bases, with 10 bases left between them. Germline V gene lookup returns CDR1 SGHKS and CDR2 YYEKEE (reference sequence). The CDR3 sequence is CASSLSSIETQYF. CDR3 nucleotide sequence: TGTGCCAGCAGCTTAAGTAGTATTGAGACCCAGTACTTC. The full variable domain, in which reference TRBV5-5 and TRBJ2-5 provide the parts outside the CDR3, is DAGVTQSPTHLIKTRGQQVTLRCSPISGHKSVSWYQQVLGQGPQFIFQYYEKEERGRGNFPDRFSARQFPNYSSELNVNALLLGDSALYLCASSLSSIETQYFGPGTRLLVL.

This clonotype was picked up many times. The chain is built from TRBV9 and TRBJ2-2, with D perhaps TRBD1 or TRBD2 (5 bases each). The CDR3 loop spans 15 amino acids. Trimming cost V 5 bases and J 6 bases, with 17 bases left between them. The V gene's germline CDR1 is SGDLS and CDR2 YYNGEE. For the CDR3, the DNA is TGTGCCAGCAGAGGGAACGGGGCCGTGGCCGGGGAGCTGTTTTTT. Translation: CASRGNGAVAGELFF. The full variable domain, with the rest looked up from reference TRBV9 and TRBJ2-2, is DSGVTQTPKHLITATGQRVTLRCSPRSGDLSVYWYQQSLDQGLQFLIQYYNGEERAKGNILERFSAQQFPDLHSELNLSSLELGDSALYFCASRGNGAVAGELFFGEGSRLTVL.

The V and J genes are TRBV20-1 and TRBJ2-1, with 14 bases that match TRBD2. This CDR3 is 15 amino acids long. Germline lookup yields CDR1 DFQATT and CDR2 SNEGSKA (reference sequence). J was trimmed by 9 bases and V by 4 bases; bases with no gene match: 8. CDR3 DNA: TGCAGTGCTAACCCGGGACTAGCGGGAGCGGGTGAGCAGTTCTTC. This translates into CSANPGLAGAGEQFF.

The J gene is TRBJ2-6, the V gene TRBV20-1, with D unresolved. CDR3 length equals 17 residues. From germline, CDR1 is DFQATT and CDR2 SNEGSKA (reference sequence). The V and J ends lost 4 bases and 0 bases respectively, with 16 bases between them. CDR3 coding DNA: TGCAGTGCTATCCCCCCCAGCCCTTCCTCTGGGGCCAACGTCCTGACTTTC. Its translation is CSAIPPSPSSGANVLTF.

In this sample, this clonotype turned up many times. J is TRBJ1-6 and V is TRBV6-2 or TRBV6-3; 7 bases are a match to TRBD1. This CDR3 is 14 amino acids long. Germline V lookup: CDR1 MNHEY, CDR2 SVGEGT. With V trimmed by 7 bases and J by 7 bases, 7 bases remained unmatched. In nucleotides, the CDR3 is TGTGCCAGCATACCGACAGGGCGGAATTCACCCCTCCACTTT. Translating it yields CASIPTGRNSPLHF.

This clonotype appeared a few times. V is TRBV2 and J is TRBJ2-3; weak D call: TRBD2 (6 bases). Germline-derived CDR1 and CDR2 are SNHLY and FYNNEI. V shed 8 bases and J shed 2 bases, with 17 bases lying between them. This CDR3 is 15 amino acids long. The CDR3, as DNA: TGTGCCAGCGGGGGGAGAGTAGCGGACACAGATACGCAGTATTTT. Encoded protein: CASGGRVADTDTQYF.